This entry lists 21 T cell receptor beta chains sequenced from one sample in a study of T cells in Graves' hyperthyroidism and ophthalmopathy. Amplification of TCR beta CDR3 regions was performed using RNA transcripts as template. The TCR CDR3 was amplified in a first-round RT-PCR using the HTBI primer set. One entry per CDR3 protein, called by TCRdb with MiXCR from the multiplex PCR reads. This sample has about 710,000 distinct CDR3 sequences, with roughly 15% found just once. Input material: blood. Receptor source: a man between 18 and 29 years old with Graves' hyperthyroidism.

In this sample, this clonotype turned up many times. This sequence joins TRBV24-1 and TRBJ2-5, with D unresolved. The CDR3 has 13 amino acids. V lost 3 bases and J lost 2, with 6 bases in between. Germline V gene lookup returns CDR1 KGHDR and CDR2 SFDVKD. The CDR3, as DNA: TGTGCCACCAGTGATAAAGGGCAAGAGACCCAGTACTTC. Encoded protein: CATSDKGQETQYF.

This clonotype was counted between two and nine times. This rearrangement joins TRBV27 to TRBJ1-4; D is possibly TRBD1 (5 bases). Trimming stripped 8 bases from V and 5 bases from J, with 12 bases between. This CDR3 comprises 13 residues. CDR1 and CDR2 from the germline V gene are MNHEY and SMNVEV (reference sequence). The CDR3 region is CASRGGRNEKLFF. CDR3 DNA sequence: TGTGCCAGCCGGGGGGGTCGGAATGAAAAACTGTTTTTT.

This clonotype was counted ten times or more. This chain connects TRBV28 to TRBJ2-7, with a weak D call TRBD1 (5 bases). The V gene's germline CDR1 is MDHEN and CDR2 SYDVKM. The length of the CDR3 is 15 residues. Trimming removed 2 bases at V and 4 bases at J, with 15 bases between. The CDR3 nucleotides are TGTGCCAGCAGTTTAGGGGCCATTCTTGGGTACGAGCAGTACTTC. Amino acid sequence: CASSLGAILGYEQYF.

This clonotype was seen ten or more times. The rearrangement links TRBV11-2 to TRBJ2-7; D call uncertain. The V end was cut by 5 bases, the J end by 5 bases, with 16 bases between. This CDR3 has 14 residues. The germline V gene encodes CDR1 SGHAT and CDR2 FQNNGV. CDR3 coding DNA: TGTGCCAGCAGCCCTACCCTTTTTGTCGACGAGCAGTACTTC. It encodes CASSPTLFVDEQYF.

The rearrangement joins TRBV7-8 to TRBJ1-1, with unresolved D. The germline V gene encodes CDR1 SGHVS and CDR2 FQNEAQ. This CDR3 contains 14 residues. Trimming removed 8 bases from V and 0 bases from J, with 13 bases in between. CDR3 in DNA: TGTGCCAGCCTACTCGGATCAGTGAACACTGAAGCTTTCTTT. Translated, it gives CASLLGSVNTEAFF.

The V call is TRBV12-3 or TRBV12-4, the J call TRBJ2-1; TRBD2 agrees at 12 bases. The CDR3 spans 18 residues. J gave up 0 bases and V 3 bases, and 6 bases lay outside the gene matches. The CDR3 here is CASSLELAGGFSYNEQFF. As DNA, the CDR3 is TGTGCCAGCAGTTTGGAGCTAGCGGGGGGGTTCTCCTACAATGAGCAGTTCTTC.

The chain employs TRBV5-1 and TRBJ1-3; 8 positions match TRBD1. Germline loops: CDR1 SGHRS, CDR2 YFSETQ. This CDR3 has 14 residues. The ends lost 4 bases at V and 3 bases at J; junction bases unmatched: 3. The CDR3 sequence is CASSPGTGGNTIYF. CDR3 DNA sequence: TGCGCCAGCAGCCCGGGGACAGGTGGAAACACCATATATTTT.

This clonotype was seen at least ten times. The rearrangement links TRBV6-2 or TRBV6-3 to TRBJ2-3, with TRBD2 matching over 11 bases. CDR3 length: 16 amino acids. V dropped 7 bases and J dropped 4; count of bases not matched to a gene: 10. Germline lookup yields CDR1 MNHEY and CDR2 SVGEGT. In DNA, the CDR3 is TGTGCCAGCAACTCAATCCTAGCGGGAGGAGCAGATACGCAGTATTTT. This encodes CASNSILAGGADTQYF.

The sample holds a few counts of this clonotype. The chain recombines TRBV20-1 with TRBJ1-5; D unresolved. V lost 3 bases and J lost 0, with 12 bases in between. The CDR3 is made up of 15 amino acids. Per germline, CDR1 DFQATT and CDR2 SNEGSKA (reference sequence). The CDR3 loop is CSASTLSSSNQPQHF. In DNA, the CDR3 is TGCAGTGCTAGCACACTTTCGAGTAGCAATCAGCCCCAGCATTTT.

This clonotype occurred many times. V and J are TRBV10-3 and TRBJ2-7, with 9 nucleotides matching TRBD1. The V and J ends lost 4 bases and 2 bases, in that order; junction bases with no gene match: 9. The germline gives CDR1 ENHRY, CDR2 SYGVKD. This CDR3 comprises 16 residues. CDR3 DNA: TGTGCCATCAGTGCGTCGGCGGGACAGGGAACCTACGAGCAGTACTTC. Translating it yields CAISASAGQGTYEQYF.

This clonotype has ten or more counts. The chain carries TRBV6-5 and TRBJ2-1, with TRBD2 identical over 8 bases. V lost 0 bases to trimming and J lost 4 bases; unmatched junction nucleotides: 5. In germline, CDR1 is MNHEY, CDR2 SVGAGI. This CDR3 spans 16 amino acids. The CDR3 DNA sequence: TGTGCCAGCAGTTACTCTGGCGGGAGGTGGTACAATGAGCAGTTCTTC. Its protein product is CASSYSGGRWYNEQFF.

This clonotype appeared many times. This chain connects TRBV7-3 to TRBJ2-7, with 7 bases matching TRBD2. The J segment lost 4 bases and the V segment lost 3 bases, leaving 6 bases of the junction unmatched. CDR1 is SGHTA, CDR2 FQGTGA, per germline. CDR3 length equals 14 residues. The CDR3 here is CASSFGGEGYEQYF. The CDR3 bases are TGTGCCAGCAGCTTTGGAGGGGAGGGGTACGAGCAGTACTTC.

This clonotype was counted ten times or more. This chain's CDR3 is CASSSIGLLNEQFF. CDR3 nucleotides: TGTGCCAGCAGCTCCATAGGTCTTCTGAATGAGCAGTTCTTC. The chain links TRBV7-8 to TRBJ2-1; D unclear. The CDR3 is made up of 14 amino acids. The germline gives CDR1 SGHVS, CDR2 FQNEAQ. Between the trimmed V and J ends, which lost 4 bases and 7 bases, there was a span of 14 bases.

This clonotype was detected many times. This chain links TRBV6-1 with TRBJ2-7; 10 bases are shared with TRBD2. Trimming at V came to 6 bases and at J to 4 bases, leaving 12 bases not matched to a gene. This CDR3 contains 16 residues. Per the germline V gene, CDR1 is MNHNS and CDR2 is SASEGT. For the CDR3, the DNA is TGTGCCAGCAGAACAACGAGCGGGAGGGCCAAGTACGAGCAGTACTTC. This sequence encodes CASRTTSGRAKYEQYF.

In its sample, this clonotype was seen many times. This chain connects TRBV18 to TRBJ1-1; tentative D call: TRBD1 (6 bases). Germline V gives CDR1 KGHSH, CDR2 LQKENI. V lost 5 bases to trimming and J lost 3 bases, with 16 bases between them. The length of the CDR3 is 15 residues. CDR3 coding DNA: TGTGCCAGCTCAACGCAGCCCGACAGGCACACTGAAGCTTTCTTT. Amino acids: CASSTQPDRHTEAFF.

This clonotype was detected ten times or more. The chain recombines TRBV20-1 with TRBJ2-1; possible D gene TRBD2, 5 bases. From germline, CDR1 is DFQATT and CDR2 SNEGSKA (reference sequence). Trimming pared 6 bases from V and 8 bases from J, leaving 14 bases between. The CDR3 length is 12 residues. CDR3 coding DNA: TGCAGTGCGAGCTCGGCTAGCCATGAGCAGTTCTTC. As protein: CSASSASHEQFF.

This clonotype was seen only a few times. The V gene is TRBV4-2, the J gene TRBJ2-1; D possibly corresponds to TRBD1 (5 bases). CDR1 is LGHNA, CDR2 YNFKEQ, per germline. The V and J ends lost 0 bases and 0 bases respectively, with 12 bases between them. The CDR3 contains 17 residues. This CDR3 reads CASSQEWGLSSYNEQFF. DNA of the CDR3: TGTGCCAGCAGCCAAGAGTGGGGCCTTAGCTCCTACAATGAGCAGTTCTTC.

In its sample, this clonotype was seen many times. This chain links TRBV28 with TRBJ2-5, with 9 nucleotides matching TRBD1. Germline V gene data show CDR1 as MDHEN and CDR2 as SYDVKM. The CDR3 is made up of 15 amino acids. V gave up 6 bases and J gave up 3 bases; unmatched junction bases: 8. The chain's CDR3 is CASSQFRTGEETQYF. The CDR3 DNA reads TGTGCCAGCAGCCAGTTCCGGACAGGGGAAGAGACCCAGTACTTC.

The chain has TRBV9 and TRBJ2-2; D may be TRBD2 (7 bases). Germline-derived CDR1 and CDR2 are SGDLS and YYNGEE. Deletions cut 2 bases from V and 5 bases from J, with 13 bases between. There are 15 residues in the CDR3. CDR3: CASSVRGGGTGELFF. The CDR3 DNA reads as TGTGCCAGCAGCGTCCGCGGGGGCGGAACCGGGGAGCTGTTTTTT.

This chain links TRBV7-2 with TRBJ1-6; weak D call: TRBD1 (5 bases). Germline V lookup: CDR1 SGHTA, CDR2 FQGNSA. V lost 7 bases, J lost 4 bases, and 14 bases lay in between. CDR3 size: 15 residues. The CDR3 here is CASNHRAGYNSPLHF. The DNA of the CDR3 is TGTGCCAGCAACCACCGGGCAGGGTATAATTCACCCCTCCACTTT.

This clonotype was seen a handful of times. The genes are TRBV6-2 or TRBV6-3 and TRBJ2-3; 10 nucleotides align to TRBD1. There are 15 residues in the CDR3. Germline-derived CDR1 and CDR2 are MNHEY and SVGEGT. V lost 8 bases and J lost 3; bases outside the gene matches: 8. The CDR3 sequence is CASADRGLRTDTQYF. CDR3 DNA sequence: TGTGCCAGCGCCGACAGGGGGCTCAGGACAGATACGCAGTATTTT.